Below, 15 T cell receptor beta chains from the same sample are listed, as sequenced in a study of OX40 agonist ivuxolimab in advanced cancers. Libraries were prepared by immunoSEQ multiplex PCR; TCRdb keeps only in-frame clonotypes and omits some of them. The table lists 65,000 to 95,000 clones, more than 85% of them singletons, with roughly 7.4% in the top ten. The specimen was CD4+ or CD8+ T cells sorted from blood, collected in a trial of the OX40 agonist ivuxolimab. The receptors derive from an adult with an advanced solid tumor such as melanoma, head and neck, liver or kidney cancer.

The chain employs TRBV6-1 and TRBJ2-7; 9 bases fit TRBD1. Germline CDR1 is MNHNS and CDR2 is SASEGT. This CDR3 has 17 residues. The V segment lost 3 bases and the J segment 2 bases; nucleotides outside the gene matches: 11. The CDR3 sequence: CASSEPPGQGAPYEQYF. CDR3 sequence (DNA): TGTGCCAGCAGTGAGCCTCCGGGACAGGGTGCCCCCTACGAGCAGTACTTC.

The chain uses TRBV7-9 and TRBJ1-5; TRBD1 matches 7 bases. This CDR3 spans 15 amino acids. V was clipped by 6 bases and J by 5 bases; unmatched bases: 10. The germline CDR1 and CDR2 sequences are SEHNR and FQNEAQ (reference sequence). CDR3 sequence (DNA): TGTGCCAGCAGTCTCGGGGGGACAGACTATCAGCCCCAGCATTTT. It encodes CASSLGGTDYQPQHF.

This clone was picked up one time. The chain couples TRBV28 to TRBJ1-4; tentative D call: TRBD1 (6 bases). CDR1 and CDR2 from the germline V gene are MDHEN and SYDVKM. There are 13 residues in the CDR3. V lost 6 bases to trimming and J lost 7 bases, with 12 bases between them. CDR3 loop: CASSQGLAEKLFF. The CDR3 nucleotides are TGTGCCAGCAGCCAGGGGCTGGCTGAAAAACTGTTTTTT. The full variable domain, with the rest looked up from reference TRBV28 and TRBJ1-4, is DVKVTQSSRYLVKRTGEKVFLECVQDMDHENMFWYRQDPGLGLRLIYFSYDVKMKEKGDIPEGYSVSREKKERFSLILESASTNQTSMYLCASSQGLAEKLFFGSGTQLSVL.

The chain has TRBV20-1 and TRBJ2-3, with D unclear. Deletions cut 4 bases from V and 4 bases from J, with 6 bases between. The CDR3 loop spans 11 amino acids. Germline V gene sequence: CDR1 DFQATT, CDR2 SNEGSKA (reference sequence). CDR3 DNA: TGCAGTGCTAACCTTGCAGATACGCAGTATTTT. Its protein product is CSANLADTQYF.

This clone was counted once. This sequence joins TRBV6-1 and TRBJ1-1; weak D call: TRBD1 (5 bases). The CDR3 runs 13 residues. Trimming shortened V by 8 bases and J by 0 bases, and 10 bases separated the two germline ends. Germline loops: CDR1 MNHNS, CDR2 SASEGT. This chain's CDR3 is CASYDSMNTEAFF. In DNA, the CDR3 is TGTGCCAGCTATGACAGTATGAACACTGAAGCTTTCTTT.

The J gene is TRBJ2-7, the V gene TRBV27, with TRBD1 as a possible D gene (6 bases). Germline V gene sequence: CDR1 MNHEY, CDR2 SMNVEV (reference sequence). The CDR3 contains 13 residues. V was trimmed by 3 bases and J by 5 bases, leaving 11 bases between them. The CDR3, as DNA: TGTGCCAGCAGTTTGGGGGCCAGGGACGAGCAGTACTTC. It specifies CASSLGARDEQYF.

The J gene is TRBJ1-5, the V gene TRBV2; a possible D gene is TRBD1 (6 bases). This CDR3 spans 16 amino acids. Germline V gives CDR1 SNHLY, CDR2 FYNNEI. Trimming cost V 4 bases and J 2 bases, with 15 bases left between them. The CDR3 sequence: CASSGGQGSGNQPQHF. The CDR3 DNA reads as TGTGCCAGCAGTGGGGGGCAGGGGAGTGGCAATCAGCCCCAGCATTTT.

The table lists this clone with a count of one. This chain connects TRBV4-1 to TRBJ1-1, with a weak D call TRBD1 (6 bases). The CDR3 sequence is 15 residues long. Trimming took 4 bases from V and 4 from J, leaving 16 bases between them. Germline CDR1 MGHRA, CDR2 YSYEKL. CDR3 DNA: TGCGCCAGCAGCCCCGCCGGGGGCCGGAGCACTGAAGCTTTCTTT. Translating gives CASSPAGGRSTEAFF.

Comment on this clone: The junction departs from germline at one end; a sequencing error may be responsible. CDR3 DNA sequence: TGTGCTAGCAGCCCGAAGGGTGGGGACACCGGGGAGCTGTTTTTT. It codes for CASSPKGGDTGELFF. The chain employs TRBV7-7 and TRBJ2-2; no clear D gene. The CDR3 has 15 amino acids. Germline V gives CDR1 SSHAT, CDR2 FNYEAQ (reference sequence).

CDR3 DNA: TGTGCCAGCAGCTTAATTCCCGGCTCATACAATGAGCAGTTCTTC. As protein: CASSLIPGSYNEQFF. V usage is TRBV7-9 and J usage is TRBJ2-1; D is uncertain. The CDR3 length is 15 residues. The V gene lost 2 bases and the J gene lost 4 bases, with 12 bases spanning the gap. Germline V gives CDR1 SEHNR, CDR2 FQNEAQ (reference sequence).

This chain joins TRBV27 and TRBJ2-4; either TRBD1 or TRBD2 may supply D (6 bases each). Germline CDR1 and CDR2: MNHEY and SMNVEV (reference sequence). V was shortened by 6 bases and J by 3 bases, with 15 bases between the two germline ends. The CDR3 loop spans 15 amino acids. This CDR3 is CASRSHREDKNIQYF. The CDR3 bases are TGTGCCAGCAGGAGTCACAGGGAGGACAAAAACATTCAGTACTTC.

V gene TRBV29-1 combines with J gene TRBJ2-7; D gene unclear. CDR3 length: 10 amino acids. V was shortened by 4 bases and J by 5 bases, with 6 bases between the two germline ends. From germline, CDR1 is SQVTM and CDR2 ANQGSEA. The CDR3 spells CSVADHEQYF. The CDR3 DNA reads TGCAGCGTTGCCGACCACGAGCAGTACTTC.

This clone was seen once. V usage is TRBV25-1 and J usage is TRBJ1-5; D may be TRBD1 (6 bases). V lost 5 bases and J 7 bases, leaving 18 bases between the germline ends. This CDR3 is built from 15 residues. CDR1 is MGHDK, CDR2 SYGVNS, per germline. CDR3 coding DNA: TGTGCCAGCAGTCCTAATAGGGGGGGGACCCAGCCCCAGCATTTT. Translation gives CASSPNRGGTQPQHF.

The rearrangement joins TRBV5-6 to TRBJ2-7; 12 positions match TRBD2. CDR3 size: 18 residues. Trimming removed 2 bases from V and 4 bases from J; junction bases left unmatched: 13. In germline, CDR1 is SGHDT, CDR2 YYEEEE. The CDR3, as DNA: TGTGCCAGCAGCTTCCCTAGACTAGCGGGAGACGCCACATACGAGCAGTACTTC. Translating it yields CASSFPRLAGDATYEQYF.

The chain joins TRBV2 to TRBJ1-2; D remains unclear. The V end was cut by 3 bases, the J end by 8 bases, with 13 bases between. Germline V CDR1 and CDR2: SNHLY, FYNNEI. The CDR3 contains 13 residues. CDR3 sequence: CASSEEGWEGYTF. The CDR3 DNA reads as TGTGCCAGCAGTGAGGAGGGTTGGGAGGGCTACACCTTC.